The entry that follows covers one T cell receptor beta chain sequence. No cognate antigen has been identified for it. No base-level quality is on record; no much larger clone is a single base apart. This sample is drawn from a study of T-cell reconstitution after alpha-beta-depleted transplantation in children (dated by TCRdb to the mid-2010s). Describing the broader study: The study quantitatively tracked T-cell immune reconstitution after TCRalphabeta/CD19-depleted allogeneic hematopoietic cell transplantation in children using TCR repertoire profiling.

Taken from cysteine to phenylalanine, the CDR3 has 13 residues. Only the CDR3 part of the read is kept: 39 bases, read in frame from the first base. CDR1 and CDR2 (DFQATT, SNEGSKA) derive from the germline V gene (reference sequence). V sheds 3 bases and J sheds 4 bases, leaving 12 bases between their ends. The library was prepared using PCR. The sequencing machine was an Illumina HiSeq 2500. TCR libraries were prepared with molecular barcoding, using unique molecular identifiers to normalize TCRbeta repertoire quantification. TCRdb redid the processing of the public reads, applying fastp at Q25 and MiXCR, and retained in-frame beta chains. Each entry is one CDR3 protein sequence, shown with its most common DNA and genes. The sample has hundreds of thousands of distinct CDR3 sequences on record, about 33% of them singletons. The top ten clones comprise 2% to 3% of the sample.

The V and J genes are TRBV20-1 and TRBJ1-2; a tentative D match to TRBD1 spans 5 bases. The sequenced sample was PBMCs from the stem cell graft donor, obtained from the stem cell graft. The TCR sequence derives from a human donor who donated a stem cell graft to a child with aplastic anemia. At the DNA level, the sequence is TGCAGTGCTAGCCTGCAGGGAGTCTATGGCTACACCTTC. It encodes CSASLQGVYGYTF.